A selection of T cell receptor beta chains follows, all from one sample in a study of beta chain features in type 1 diabetes. Libraries were prepared by immunoSEQ multiplex PCR; TCRdb keeps only in-frame clonotypes and omits some of them. The sample includes over 500,000 clones, roughly 16% of them seen just once. Specimen: naive CD4+ T cells from blood. These receptor sequences come from a man younger than 35 in good health. The CDR3 runs from the conserved cysteine through the conserved F or W. Fields, in order: CDR3 length, J gene, V gene, D gene, clone size, CDR3 protein, CDR3 DNA. D genes are given only for firm matches. The listing skips clone size in some rows; elsewhere it reads once, few, many or a size class.

>15|TRBJ2-3|TRBV4-3|-|-
CASSQDLRFTDTQYF
TGCGCCAGCAGCCAAGATTTAAGGTTCACAGATACGCAGTATTTT
>14|TRBJ2-6|TRBV28|TRBD1|few
CASHRGLGANVLTF
TGTGCCAGCCACAGGGGGCTGGGGGCCAACGTCCTGACTTTC
>14|TRBJ2-5|TRBV7-6|-|-
CASSLGTVQETQYF
TGTGCCAGCAGCCTCGGGACTGTACAAGAGACCCAGTACTTC
>16|TRBJ2-4|TRBV5-1|-|-
CASSLSSLLAKNIQYF
TGCGCCAGCAGCTTATCCAGCCTCCTAGCCAAAAACATTCAGTACTTC
>11|TRBJ1-2|TRBV7-9|-|few
CASSSEYGYTF
TGTGCCAGCAGCTCCGAGTATGGCTACACCTTC
>11|TRBJ2-5|TRBV19|-|-
CASSVGETQYF
TGTGCCAGTAGCGTCGGAGAGACCCAGTACTTC
>11|TRBJ2-7|TRBV29-1|-|few
CCGVGGYEQYF
TGCTGCGGGGTGGGCGGCTACGAGCAGTACTTC
>16|TRBJ1-5|TRBV7-9|-|-
CASSQGYGVLTQPQHF
TGTGCCAGCAGCCAAGGATACGGGGTTCTAACTCAGCCCCAGCATTTT
>14|TRBJ2-3|TRBV28|TRBD2|-
CASNLADYTDTQYF
TGTGCCAGCAATCTAGCGGACTACACAGATACGCAGTATTTT
>15|TRBJ1-2|TRBV6-6|-|-
CASSYLSGPGYGYTF
-
>19|TRBJ2-7|TRBV7-9|TRBD1|-
CASSLARKKAGTGIYEQYF
TGTGCCAGCAGCTTAGCGAGAAAGAAGGCGGGGACAGGGATCTACGAGCAGTACTTC
>15|TRBJ2-3|TRBV21-1|-|-
CASSKGTGDTDTQYF
TGTGCCAGCAGCAAAGGGACAGGGGACACAGATACGCAGTATTTT
>15|TRBJ2-3|TRBV9|TRBD2|-
CASSVSGTSVDTQYF
TGTGCCAGCAGCGTCTCGGGGACTAGCGTGGATACGCAGTATTTT
>16|TRBJ2-1|TRBV28|-|-
CASSTNGGLFYNEQFF
TGTGCCAGCAGCACAAACGGCGGACTGTTTTACAATGAGCAGTTCTTC
>14|TRBJ2-6|TRBV7-2|-|few
CASSFSSGANVLTF
TGTGCCAGCAGCTTCTCCTCTGGGGCCAACGTCCTGACTTTC
>14|TRBJ1-6|TRBV2|TRBD1|-
CASSVGQGPSPLHF
TGTGCCAGCAGTGTTGGACAGGGACCTTCACCCCTCCACTTT
>16|TRBJ2-1|TRBV9|-|few
CASSVGSGQSYNEQFF
TGTGCCAGCAGCGTAGGGAGCGGGCAAAGCTACAATGAGCAGTTCTTC